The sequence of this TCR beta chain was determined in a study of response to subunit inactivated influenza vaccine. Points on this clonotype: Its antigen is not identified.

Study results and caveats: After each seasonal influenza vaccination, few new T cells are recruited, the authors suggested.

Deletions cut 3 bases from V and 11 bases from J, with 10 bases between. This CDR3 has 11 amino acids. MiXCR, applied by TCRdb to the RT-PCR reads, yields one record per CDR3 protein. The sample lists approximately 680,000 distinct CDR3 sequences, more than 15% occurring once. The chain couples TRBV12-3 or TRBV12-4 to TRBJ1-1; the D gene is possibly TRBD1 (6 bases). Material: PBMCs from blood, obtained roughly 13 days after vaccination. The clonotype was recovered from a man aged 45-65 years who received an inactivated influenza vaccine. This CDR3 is CASSFRGGAFF. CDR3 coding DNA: TGTGCCAGCAGTTTCAGGGGCGGGGCTTTCTTT.